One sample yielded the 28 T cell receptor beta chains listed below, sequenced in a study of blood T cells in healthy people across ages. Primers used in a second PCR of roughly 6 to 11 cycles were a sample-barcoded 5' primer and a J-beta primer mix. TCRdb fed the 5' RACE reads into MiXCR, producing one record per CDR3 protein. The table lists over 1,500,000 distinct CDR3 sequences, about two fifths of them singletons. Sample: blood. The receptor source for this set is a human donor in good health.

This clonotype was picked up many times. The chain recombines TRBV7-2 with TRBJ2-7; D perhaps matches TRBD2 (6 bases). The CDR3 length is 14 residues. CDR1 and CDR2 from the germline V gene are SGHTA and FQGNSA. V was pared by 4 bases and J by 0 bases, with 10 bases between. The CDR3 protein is CASSWGVASYEQYF. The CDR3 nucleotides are TGTGCCAGCAGCTGGGGGGTTGCCTCCTACGAGCAGTACTTC.

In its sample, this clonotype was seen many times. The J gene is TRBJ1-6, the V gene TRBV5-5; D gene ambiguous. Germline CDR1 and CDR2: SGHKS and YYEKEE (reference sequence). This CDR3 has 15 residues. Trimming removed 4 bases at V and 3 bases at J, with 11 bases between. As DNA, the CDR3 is TGTGCCAGCAGCCCCGGACCTAGCTATAATTCACCCCTCCACTTT. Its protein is CASSPGPSYNSPLHF.

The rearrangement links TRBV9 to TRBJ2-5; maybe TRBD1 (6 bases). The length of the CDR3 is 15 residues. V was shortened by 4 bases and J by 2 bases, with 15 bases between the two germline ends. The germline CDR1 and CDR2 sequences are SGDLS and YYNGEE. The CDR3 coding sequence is TGTGCCAGCAGCTACACAGGACAGCCACAAGAGACCCAGTACTTC. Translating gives CASSYTGQPQETQYF.

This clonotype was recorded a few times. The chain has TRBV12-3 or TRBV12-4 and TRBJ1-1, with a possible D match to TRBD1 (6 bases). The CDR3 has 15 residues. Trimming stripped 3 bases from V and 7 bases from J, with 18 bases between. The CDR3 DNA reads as TGTGCCAGCAGTTTGGGCGAAAGGGGGGGGAATGAAGCTTTCTTT. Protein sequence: CASSLGERGGNEAFF.

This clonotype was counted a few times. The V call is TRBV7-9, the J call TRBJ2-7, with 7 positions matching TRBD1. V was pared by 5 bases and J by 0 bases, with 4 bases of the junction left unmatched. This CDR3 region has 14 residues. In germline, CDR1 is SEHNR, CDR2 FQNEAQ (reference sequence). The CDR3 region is CASSATGDSYEQYF. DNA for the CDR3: TGTGCCAGCAGCGCCACAGGGGACTCCTACGAGCAGTACTTC.

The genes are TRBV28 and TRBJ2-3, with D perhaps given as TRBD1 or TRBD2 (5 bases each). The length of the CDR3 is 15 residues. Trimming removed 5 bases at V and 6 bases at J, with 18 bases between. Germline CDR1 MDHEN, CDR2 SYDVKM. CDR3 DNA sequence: TGTGCCAGCAGTGTTACCGGGACCCGGAGGGATACGCAGTATTTT. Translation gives CASSVTGTRRDTQYF.

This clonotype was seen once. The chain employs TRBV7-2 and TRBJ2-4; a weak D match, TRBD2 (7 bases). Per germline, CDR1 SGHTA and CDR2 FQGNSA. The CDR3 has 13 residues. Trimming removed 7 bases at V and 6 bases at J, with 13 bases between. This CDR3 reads CASTEGGVNIQYF. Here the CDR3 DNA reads TGTGCCAGCACCGAGGGGGGGGTAAACATTCAGTACTTC. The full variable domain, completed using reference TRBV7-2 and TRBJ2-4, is GAGVSQSPSNKVTEKGKDVELRCDPISGHTALYWYRQSLGQGLEFLIYFQGNSAPDKSGLPSDRFSAERTGGSVSTLTIQRTQQEDSAVYLCASTEGGVNIQYFGAGTRLSVL.

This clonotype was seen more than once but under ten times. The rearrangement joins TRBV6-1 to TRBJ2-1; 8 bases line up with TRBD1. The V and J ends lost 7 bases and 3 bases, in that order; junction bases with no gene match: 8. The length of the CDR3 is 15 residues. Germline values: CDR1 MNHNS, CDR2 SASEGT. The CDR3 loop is CASTLGQVLYNEQFF. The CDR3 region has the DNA TGTGCCAGCACCCTGGGACAGGTCCTCTACAATGAGCAGTTCTTC.

This chain's CDR3 is CSASNWENYGYTF. In nucleotides, the CDR3 is TGCAGTGCTAGCAATTGGGAGAACTATGGCTACACCTTC. The chain recombines TRBV20-1 with TRBJ1-2; no definite D call. V shed 3 bases and J shed 2 bases, with 10 bases lying between them. Germline V gives CDR1 DFQATT, CDR2 SNEGSKA (reference sequence). The CDR3 extends over 13 amino acids.

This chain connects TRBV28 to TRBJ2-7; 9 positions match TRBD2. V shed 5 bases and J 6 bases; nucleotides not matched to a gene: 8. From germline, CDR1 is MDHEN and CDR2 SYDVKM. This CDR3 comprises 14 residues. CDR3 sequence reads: CASSIPGLAREQYF. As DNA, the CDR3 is TGTGCCAGCAGTATCCCGGGACTAGCTCGCGAGCAGTACTTC.

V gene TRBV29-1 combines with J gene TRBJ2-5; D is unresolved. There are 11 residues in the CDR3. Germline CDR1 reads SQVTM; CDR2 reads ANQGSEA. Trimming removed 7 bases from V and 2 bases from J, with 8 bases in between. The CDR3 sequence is CSGTFQETQYF. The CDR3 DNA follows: TGCAGCGGGACCTTTCAAGAGACCCAGTACTTC.

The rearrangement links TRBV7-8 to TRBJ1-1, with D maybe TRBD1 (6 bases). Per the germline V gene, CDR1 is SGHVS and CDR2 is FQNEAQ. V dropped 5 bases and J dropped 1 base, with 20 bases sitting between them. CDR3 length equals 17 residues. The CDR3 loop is CASSRYQQGMGNTEAFF. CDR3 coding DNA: TGTGCCAGCAGCCGTTACCAACAGGGCATGGGGAACACTGAAGCTTTCTTT.

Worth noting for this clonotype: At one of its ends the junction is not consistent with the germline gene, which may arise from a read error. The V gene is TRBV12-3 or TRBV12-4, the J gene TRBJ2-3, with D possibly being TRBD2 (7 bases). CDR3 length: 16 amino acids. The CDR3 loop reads CASSLAGASGTDAQYF. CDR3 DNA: TGTGCCAGCAGTTTAGCGGGGGCTAGCGGCACAGATGCGCAGTATTTT.

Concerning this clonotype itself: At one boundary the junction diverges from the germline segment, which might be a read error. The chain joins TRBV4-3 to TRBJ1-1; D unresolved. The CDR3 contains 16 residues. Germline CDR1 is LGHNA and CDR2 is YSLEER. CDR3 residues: CASGQDLSTSYTEAFF. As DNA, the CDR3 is TGCGCCAGCGGCCAAGATCTCTCTACAAGCTACACTGAAGCTTTCTTT.

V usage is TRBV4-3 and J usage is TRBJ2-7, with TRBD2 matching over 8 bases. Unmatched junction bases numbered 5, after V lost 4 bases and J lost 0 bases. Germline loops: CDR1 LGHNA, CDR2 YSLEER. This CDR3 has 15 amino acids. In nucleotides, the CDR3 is TGCGCCAGCAGCCGATCAGCGGGGGACTCCTACGAGCAGTACTTC. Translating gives CASSRSAGDSYEQYF.

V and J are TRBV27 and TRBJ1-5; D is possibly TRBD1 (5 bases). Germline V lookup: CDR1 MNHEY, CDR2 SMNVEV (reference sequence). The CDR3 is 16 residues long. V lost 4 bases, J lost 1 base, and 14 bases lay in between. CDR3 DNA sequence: TGTGCCAGCAGTTGGCGGGGGGAGGTCAGCAATCAGCCCCAGCATTTT. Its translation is CASSWRGEVSNQPQHF.

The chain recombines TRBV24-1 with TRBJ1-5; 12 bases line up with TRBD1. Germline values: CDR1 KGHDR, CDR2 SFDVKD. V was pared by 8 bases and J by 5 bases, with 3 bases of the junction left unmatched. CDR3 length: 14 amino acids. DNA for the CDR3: TGTGCCACCATGGGACAGGGGGCAGATCAGCCCCAGCATTTT. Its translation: CATMGQGADQPQHF.

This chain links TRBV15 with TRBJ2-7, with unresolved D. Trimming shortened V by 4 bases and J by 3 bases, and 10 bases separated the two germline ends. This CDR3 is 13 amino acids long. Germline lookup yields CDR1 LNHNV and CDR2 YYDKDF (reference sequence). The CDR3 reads CATSTNYVYEQYF. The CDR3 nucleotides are TGTGCCACCAGCACTAACTACGTCTACGAGCAGTACTTC.

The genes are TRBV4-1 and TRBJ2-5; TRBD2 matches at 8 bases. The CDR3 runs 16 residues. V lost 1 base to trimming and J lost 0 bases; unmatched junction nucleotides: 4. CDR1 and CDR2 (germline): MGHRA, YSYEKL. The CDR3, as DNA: TGCGCCAGCAGCCAAGCTCCGCGGGGGGACCAAGAGACCCAGTACTTC. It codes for CASSQAPRGDQETQYF.

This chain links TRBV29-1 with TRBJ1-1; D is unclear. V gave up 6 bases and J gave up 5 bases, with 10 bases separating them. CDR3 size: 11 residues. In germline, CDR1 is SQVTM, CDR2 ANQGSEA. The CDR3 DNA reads TGCAGCGTGGGCCCGGGGACTGAAGCTTTCTTT. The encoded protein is CSVGPGTEAFF.

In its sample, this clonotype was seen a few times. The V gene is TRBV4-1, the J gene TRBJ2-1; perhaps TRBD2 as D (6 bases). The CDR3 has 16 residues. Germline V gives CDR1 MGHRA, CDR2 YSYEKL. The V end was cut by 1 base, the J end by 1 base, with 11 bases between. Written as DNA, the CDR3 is TGCGCCAGCAGCCAAGGGCGGGGACGTTCCTACAATGAGCAGTTCTTC. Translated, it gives CASSQGRGRSYNEQFF.

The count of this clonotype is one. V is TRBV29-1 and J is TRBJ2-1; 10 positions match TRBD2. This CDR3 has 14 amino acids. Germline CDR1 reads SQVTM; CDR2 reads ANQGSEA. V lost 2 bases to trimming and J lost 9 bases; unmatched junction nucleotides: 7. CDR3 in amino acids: CSVEYSGGLSEQFF. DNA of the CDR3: TGCAGCGTTGAATATAGCGGGGGGTTAAGTGAGCAGTTCTTC.

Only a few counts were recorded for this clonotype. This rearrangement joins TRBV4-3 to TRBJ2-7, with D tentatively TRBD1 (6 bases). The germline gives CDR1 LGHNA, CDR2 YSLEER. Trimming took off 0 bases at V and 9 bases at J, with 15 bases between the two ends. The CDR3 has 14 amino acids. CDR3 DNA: TGCGCCAGCAGCCAAGAAACAACAGGGACATGGCAGTACTTC. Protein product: CASSQETTGTWQYF.

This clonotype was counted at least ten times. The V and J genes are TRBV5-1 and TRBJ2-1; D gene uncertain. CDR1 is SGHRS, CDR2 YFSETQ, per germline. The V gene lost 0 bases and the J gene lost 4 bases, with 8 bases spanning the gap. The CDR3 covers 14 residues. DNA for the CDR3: TGCGCCAGCAGCTTGGCGACCTCATACAATGAGCAGTTCTTC. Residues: CASSLATSYNEQFF.

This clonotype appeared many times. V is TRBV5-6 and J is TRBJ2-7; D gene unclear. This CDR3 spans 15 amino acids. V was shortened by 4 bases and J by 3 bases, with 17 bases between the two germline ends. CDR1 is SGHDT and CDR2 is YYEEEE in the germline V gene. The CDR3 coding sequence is TGTGCCAGCAGCGCTGCCTCCACCGGTCACTACGAGCAGTACTTC. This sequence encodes CASSAASTGHYEQYF.

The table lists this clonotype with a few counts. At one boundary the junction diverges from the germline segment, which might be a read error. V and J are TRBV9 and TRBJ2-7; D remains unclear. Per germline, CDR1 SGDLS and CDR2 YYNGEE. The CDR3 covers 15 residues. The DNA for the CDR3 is TGTGCCAGCACCCCCAATGAAGGCTCCCTCTACGAGCGGTACTTC. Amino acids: CASTPNEGSLYERYF.

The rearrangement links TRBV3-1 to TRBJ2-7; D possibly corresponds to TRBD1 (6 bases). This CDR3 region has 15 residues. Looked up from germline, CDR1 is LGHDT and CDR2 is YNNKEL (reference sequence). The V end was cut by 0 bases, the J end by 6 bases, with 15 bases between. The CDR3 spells CASSQDTGQVGEQYF. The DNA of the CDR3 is TGTGCCAGCAGCCAAGATACAGGGCAGGTCGGCGAGCAGTACTTC.

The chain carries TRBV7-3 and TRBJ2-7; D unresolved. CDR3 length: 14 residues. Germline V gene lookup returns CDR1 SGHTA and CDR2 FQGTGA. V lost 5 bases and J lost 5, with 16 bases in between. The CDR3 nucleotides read TGTGCCAGCAGCCAGACGGGTTCGGGTCACGAGCAGTACTTC. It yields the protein CASSQTGSGHEQYF.